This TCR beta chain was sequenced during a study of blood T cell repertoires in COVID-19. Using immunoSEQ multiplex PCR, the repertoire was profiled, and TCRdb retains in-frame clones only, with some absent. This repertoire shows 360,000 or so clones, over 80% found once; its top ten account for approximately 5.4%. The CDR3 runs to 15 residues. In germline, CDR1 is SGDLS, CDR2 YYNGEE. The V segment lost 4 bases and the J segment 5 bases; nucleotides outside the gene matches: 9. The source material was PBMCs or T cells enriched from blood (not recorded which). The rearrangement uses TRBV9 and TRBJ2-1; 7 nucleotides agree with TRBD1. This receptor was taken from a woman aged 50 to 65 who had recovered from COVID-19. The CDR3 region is CASSSRQGQNNEQFF. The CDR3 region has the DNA TGTGCCAGCAGCTCCCGACAGGGACAGAACAATGAGCAGTTCTTC.